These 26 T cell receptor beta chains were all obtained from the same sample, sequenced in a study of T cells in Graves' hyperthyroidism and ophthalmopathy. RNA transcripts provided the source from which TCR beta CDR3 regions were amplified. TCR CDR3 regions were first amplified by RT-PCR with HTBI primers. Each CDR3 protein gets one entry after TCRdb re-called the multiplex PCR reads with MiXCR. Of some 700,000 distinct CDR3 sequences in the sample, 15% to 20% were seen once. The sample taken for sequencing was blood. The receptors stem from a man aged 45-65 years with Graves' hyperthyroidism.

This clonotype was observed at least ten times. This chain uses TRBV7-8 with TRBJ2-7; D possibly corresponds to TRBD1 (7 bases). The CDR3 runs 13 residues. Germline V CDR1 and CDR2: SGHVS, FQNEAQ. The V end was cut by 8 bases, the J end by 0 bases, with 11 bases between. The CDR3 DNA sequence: TGTGCCAGCTCAGGGGGGTACTCCTACGAGCAGTACTTC. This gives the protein CASSGGYSYEQYF.

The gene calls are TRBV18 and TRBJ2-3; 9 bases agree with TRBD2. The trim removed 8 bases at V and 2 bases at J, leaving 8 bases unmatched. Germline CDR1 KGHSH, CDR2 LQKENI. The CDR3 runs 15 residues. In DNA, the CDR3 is TGTGCCAGCCCACGACTAGCGGCCTCCACAGATACGCAGTATTTT. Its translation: CASPRLAASTDTQYF. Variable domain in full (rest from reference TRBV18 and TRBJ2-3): NAGVMQNPRHLVRRRGQEARLRCSPMKGHSHVYWYRQLPEEGLKFMVYLQKENIIDESGMPKERFSAEFPKEGPSILRIQQVVRGDSAAYFCASPRLAASTDTQYFGPGTRLTVL.

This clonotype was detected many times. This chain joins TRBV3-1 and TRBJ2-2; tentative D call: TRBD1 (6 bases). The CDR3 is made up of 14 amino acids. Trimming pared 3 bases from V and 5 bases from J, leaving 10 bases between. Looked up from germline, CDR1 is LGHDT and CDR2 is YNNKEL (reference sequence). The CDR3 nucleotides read TGTGCCAGCAGCCAGACAGGTTCAACCGGGGAGCTGTTTTTT. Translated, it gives CASSQTGSTGELFF.

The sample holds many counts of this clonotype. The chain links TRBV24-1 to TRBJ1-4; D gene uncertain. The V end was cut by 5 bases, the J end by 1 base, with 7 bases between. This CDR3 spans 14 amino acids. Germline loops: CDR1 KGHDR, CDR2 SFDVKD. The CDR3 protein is CATSVYGTNEKLFF. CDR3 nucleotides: TGTGCCACCAGTGTTTACGGAACTAATGAAAAACTGTTTTTT.

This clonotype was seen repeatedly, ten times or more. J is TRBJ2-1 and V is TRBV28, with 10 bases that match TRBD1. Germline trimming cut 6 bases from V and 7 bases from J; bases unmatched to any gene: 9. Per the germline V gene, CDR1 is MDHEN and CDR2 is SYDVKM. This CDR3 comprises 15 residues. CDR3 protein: CASSLDRGRGNEQFF. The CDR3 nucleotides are TGTGCCAGCAGCCTCGACAGGGGGCGAGGTAATGAGCAGTTCTTC.

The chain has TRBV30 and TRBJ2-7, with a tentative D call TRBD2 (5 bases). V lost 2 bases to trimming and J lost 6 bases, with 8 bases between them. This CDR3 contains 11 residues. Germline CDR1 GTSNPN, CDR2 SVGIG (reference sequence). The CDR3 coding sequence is TGTGCCTGGAGTTGGGAGTCCGAGCAGTACTTC. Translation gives CAWSWESEQYF.

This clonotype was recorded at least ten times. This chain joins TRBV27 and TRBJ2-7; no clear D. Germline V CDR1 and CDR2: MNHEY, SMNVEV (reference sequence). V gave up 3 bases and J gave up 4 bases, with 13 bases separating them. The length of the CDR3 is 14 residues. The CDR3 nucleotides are TGTGCCAGCAGTTTTGGGCACTTCGAGTACGAGCAGTACTTC. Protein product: CASSFGHFEYEQYF.

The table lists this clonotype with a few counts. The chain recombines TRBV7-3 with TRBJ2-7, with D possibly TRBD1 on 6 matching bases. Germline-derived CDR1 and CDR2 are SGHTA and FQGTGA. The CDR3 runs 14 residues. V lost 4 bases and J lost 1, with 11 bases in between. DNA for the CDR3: TGTGCCAGCAGCTCTCAGGGGTATTCCTACGAGCAGTACTTC. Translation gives CASSSQGYSYEQYF.

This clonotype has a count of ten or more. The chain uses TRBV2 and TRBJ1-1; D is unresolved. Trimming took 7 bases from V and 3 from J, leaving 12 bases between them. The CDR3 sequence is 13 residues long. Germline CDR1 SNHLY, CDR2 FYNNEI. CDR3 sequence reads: CASKVMQDTEAFF. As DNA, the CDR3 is TGTGCCAGCAAAGTCATGCAGGACACTGAAGCTTTCTTT.

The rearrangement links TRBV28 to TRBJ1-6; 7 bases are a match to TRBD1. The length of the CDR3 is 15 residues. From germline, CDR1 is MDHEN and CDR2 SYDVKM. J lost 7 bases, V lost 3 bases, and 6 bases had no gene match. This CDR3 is CASSFTAGGNSPLHF. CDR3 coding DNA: TGTGCCAGCAGTTTCACGGCAGGGGGAAATTCACCCCTCCACTTT.

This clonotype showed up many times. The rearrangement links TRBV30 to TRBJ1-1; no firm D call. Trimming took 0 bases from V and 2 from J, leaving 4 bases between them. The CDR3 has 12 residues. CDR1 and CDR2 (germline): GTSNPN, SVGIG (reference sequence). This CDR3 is CAWSVYNTEAFF. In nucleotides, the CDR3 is TGTGCCTGGAGTGTATACAACACTGAAGCTTTCTTT.

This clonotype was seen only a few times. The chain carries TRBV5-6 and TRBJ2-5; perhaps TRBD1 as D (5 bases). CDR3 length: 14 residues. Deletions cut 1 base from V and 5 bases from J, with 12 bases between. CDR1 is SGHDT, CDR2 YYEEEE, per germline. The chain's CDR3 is CASSLSVGLETQYF. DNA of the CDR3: TGTGCCAGCAGCTTGTCAGTGGGGCTCGAGACCCAGTACTTC.

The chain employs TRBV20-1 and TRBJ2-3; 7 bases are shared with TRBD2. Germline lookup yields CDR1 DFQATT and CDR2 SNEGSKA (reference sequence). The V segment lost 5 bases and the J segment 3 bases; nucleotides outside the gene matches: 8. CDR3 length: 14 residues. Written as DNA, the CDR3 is TGCAGTGCTGCCCGGTCCGGGAGGACAGATACGCAGTATTTT. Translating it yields CSAARSGRTDTQYF.

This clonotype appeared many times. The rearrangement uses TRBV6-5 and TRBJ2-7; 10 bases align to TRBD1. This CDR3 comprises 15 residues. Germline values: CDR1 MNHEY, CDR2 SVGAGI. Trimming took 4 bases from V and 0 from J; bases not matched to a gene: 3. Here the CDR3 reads CASSSWTGGSYEQYF. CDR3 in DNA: TGTGCCAGCAGTTCCTGGACAGGGGGCTCCTACGAGCAGTACTTC.

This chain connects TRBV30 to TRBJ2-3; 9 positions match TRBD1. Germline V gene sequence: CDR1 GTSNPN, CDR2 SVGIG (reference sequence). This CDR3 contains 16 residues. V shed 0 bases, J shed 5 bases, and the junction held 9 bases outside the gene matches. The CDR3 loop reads CAWSVPRTGDKDTQYF. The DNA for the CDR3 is TGTGCCTGGAGTGTACCCCGGACAGGGGATAAAGATACGCAGTATTTT.

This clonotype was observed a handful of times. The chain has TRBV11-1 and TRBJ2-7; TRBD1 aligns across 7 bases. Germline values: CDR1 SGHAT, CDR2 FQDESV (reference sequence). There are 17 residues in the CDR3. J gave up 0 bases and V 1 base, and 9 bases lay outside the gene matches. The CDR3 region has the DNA TGTGCCAGCAGCTTAGGGAAAGGGGGCCTCTTCTCCTACGAGCAGTACTTC. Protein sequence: CASSLGKGGLFSYEQYF.

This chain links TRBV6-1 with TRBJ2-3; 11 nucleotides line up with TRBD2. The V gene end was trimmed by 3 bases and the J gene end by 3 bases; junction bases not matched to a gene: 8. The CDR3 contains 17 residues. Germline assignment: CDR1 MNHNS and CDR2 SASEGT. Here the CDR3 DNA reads TGTGCCAGCAGTGATAATATAGCGGGAGGGCCAACAGATACGCAGTATTTT. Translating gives CASSDNIAGGPTDTQYF.

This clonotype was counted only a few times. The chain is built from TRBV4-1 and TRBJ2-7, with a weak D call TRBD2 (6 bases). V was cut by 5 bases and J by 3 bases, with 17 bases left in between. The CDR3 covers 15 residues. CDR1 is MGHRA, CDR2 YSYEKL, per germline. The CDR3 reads CASSVPAPSVYEQYF. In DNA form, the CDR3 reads TGCGCCAGCAGCGTTCCCGCTCCTAGCGTCTACGAGCAGTACTTC.

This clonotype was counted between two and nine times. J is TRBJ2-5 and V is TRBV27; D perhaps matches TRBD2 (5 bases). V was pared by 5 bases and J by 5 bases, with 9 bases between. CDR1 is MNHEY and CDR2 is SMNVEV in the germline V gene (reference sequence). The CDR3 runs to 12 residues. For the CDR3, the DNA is TGTGCCAGCAGTACGGGATTGGAGACCCAGTACTTC. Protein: CASSTGLETQYF.

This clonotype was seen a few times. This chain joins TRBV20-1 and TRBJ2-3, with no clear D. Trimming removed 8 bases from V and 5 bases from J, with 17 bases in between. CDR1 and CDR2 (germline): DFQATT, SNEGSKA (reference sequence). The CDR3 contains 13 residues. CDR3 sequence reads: CSPAGEREDTQYF. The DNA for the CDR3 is TGCAGTCCTGCCGGAGAACGAGAAGATACGCAGTATTTT.

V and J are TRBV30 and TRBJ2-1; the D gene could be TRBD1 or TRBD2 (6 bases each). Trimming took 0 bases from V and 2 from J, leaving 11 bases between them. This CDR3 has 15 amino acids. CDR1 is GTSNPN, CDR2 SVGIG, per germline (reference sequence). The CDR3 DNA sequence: TGTGCCTGGAGTGTACCCGGGGGCCCCTACAATGAGCAGTTCTTC. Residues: CAWSVPGGPYNEQFF. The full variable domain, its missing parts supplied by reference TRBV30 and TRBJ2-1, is SQTIHQWPATLVQPVGSPLSLECTVEGTSNPNLYWYRQAAGRGLQLLFYSVGIGQISSEVPQNLSASRPQDRQFILSSKKLLLSDSGFYLCAWSVPGGPYNEQFFGPGTRLTVL.

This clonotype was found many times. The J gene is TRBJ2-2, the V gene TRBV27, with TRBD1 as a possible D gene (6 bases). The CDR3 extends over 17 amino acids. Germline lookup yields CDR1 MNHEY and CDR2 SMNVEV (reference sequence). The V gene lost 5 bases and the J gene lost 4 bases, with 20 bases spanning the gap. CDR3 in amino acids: CASSQGYFGLATGELFF. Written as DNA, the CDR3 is TGTGCCAGCAGTCAGGGGTATTTTGGTTTGGCCACCGGGGAGCTGTTTTTT.

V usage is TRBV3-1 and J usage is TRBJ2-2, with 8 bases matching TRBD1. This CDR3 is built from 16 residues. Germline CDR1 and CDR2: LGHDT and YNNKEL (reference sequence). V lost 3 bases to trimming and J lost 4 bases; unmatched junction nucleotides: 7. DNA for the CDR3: TGTGCCAGCAGCCAGAGGGCGACAGGGGTCACCGGGGAGCTGTTTTTT. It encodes CASSQRATGVTGELFF.

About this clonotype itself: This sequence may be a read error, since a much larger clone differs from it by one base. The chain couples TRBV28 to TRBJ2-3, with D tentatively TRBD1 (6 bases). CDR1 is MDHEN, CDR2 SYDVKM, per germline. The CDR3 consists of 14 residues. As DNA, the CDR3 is TGTGCCAGCAGTTCCTACCGGGACACAGGTACGCAGTATTTT. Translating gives CASSSYRDTGTQYF.

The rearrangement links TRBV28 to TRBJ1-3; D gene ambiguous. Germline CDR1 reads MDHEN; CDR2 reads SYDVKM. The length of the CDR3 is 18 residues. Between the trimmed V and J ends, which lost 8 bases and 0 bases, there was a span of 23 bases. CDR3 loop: CASGERPAFKFSGNTIYF. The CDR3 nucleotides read TGTGCCAGCGGCGAGCGGCCAGCTTTTAAGTTCTCTGGAAACACCATATATTTT.

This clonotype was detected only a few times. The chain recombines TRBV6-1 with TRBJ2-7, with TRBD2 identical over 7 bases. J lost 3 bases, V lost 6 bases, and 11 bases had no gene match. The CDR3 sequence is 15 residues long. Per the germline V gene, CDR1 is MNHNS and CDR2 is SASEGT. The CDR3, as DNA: TGTGCCAGCAGCCCCGGACTAGTCTCTCTCTACGAGCAGTACTTC. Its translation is CASSPGLVSLYEQYF.